This T cell receptor (beta chain) was sequenced in a study of blood T cell repertoires in COVID-19. Study-level background: Acute and convalescent COVID-19 specimens originated in the United States, Italy and Spain.

This clone was observed once. Under the authors' procedure: The assay estimated nucleated cells by amplifying reference gene primers. The protocol was immunoSEQ multiplex PCR, while the TCRdb copy is restricted to in-frame clones and leaves out a portion. The D gene and trimming were derived from the DNA, and the V and J assignments and clone size from that table. The sample shows around 130,000 clones, about 89% of them seen only once. The length of the CDR3 is 12 residues. The V gene end was trimmed by 5 bases and the J gene end by 5 bases; junction bases not matched to a gene: 3. Germline assignment: CDR1 SQVTM and CDR2 ANQGSEA.

The chain recombines TRBV29-1 with TRBJ1-1; 9 nucleotides align to TRBD1. Material for sequencing was peripheral blood. This TCR derives from a man aged 45 to 65 with active or convalescent COVID-19. This CDR3 reads CSVRQGGTEAFF. In DNA, the CDR3 is TGCAGCGTTAGACAGGGGGGGACTGAAGCTTTCTTT. Drawing the rest from reference TRBV29-1 and TRBJ1-1, the complete variable domain is SAVISQKPSRDICQRGTSLTIQCQVDSQVTMMFWYRQQPGQSLTLIATANQGSEATYESGFVIDKFPISRPNLTFSTLTVSNMSPEDSSIYLCSVRQGGTEAFFGQGTRLTVV.